Each of the 17 T cell receptor beta chains below was sequenced from the same sample in a study of identifying expanded T cells in peripheral blood. Profiled with immunoSEQ multiplex PCR; TCRdb holds only in-frame clones, not every one. The table records about 52,000 clones, around 82% of them present only once. Material: blood. These receptor sequences come from a person aged 18 to 75 in good health.

This chain uses TRBV6-5 with TRBJ1-1, with TRBD1 matching 8 bases. V was clipped by 6 bases and J by 7 bases; unmatched bases: 7. From germline, CDR1 is MNHEY and CDR2 SVGAGI. The CDR3 is 13 residues long. CDR3 sequence reads: CASRPDRADEAFF. The CDR3 region has the DNA TGTGCCAGCAGGCCGGACAGGGCGGATGAAGCTTTCTTT.

V is TRBV6-1 and J is TRBJ2-7; D not certain. The ends were cut back, 6 bases at V and 6 bases at J, with 15 bases in the middle. The CDR3 totals 13 residues. Per germline, CDR1 MNHNS and CDR2 SASEGT. The CDR3 DNA reads TGTGCCAGCAGCGCGGACCGTTGGTTCGAGCAGTACTTC. Translating gives CASSADRWFEQYF.

The chain has TRBV19 and TRBJ2-2; TRBD1 matches at 9 bases. This CDR3 is built from 14 residues. V gave up 6 bases and J gave up 6 bases; unmatched junction bases: 5. The germline CDR1 and CDR2 sequences are LNHDA and SQIVND (reference sequence). CDR3 coding DNA: TGTGCCAGTAGGGACAGGGGAGCCCCCGGGGAGCTGTTTTTT. Translating it yields CASRDRGAPGELFF.

J is TRBJ2-1 and V is TRBV7-2, with 8 bases that match TRBD2. Germline trimming cut 1 base from V and 5 bases from J; bases unmatched to any gene: 7. CDR3 length: 16 amino acids. Per the germline V gene, CDR1 is SGHTA and CDR2 is FQGNSA. CDR3: CASSLGGGLGNNEQFF. The CDR3, as DNA: TGTGCCAGCAGCTTAGGTGGGGGACTAGGGAACAATGAGCAGTTCTTC.

The V and J genes are TRBV28 and TRBJ1-6; a weak D match, TRBD1 (5 bases). Trimming left V 4 bases short and J 9 bases short, with 10 bases between. CDR1 and CDR2 (germline): MDHEN, SYDVKM. The CDR3 length is 13 residues. CDR3 nucleotide sequence: TGTGCCAGCAGTTCAGGGACCTTTTCACCCCTCCACTTT. Translation gives CASSSGTFSPLHF.

The rearrangement uses TRBV6-6 and TRBJ2-5; D gene unclear. Germline V lookup: CDR1 MNHNY, CDR2 SVGAGI (reference sequence). The CDR3 runs 12 residues. Trimming stripped 7 bases from V and 2 bases from J, with 8 bases between. The CDR3 loop reads CASTVSQETQYF. In nucleotides, the CDR3 is TGTGCCAGCACGGTCAGTCAAGAGACCCAGTACTTC.

V and J are TRBV19 and TRBJ2-1; D is undetermined. The CDR3 totals 15 residues. Germline lookup yields CDR1 LNHDA and CDR2 SQIVND (reference sequence). The V gene lost 3 bases and the J gene lost 3 bases, with 12 bases spanning the gap. This CDR3 reads CASSITRVNYNEQFF. CDR3 sequence (DNA): TGTGCCAGTAGTATTACCCGGGTGAACTACAATGAGCAGTTCTTC. The full variable domain, completed using reference TRBV19 and TRBJ2-1, is DGGITQSPKYLFRKEGQNVTLSCEQNLNHDAMYWYRQDPGQGLRLIYYSQIVNDFQKGDIAEGYSVSREKKESFPLTVTSAQKNPTAFYLCASSITRVNYNEQFFGPGTRLTVL.

The chain is built from TRBV11-3 and TRBJ2-1, with D possibly matching TRBD2 (6 bases). The CDR3 has 13 residues. V was trimmed by 4 bases and J by 10 bases, leaving 14 bases between them. Per the germline V gene, CDR1 is SGHNT and CDR2 is YENEEA. DNA of the CDR3: TGTGCCAGCAGCTCGGGACTCCGGGGGGAGCAGTTCTTC. This sequence encodes CASSSGLRGEQFF.

The V gene is TRBV19, the J gene TRBJ2-5; D ambiguous. V was pared by 1 base and J by 3 bases, with 12 bases between. Germline-derived CDR1 and CDR2 are LNHDA and SQIVND (reference sequence). The CDR3 runs to 15 residues. The CDR3 bases are TGTGCCAGTAGTATAGCGGGTACACGGGAAGAGACCCAGTACTTC. Its protein product is CASSIAGTREETQYF.

This chain links TRBV9 with TRBJ2-1; D uncertain. Germline loops: CDR1 SGDLS, CDR2 YYNGEE. CDR3 length: 15 residues. The germline V and J ends were trimmed by 0 bases and 2 bases, with 9 bases remaining between them. CDR3 DNA sequence: TGTGCCAGCAGCGTAGAGCAGGCCCCCTACAATGAGCAGTTCTTC. Its translation: CASSVEQAPYNEQFF.

This clone was counted a few times. The chain links TRBV6-5 to TRBJ1-5, with D possibly being TRBD1 (5 bases). Germline V gives CDR1 MNHEY, CDR2 SVGAGI. The CDR3 length is 14 residues. With 5 bases removed from V and 2 bases from J, the gap between germline ends came to 10 bases. The DNA of the CDR3 is TGTGCCAGCAGTGCCCTACAGGGCAATCAGCCCCAGCATTTT. Its translation is CASSALQGNQPQHF.

The table lists this clone with a count of one. The chain employs TRBV2 and TRBJ2-1; 8 bases are a match to TRBD1. This CDR3 comprises 15 residues. CDR1 is SNHLY and CDR2 is FYNNEI in the germline V gene. J gave up 10 bases and V 2 bases, and 10 bases lay outside the gene matches. The CDR3 nucleotides read TGTGCCAGCAGTGAATCCTGGCAGGGGGCGGGGGAGCAGTTCTTC. It translates to CASSESWQGAGEQFF.

The CDR3 sequence: CASINPGLYTGELFF. The CDR3 nucleotides are TGTGCCAGTATTAATCCGGGACTGTACACCGGGGAGCTGTTTTTT. The chain is built from TRBV19 and TRBJ2-2; D is perhaps TRBD2 (6 bases). Germline loops: CDR1 LNHDA, CDR2 SQIVND (reference sequence). Trimming removed 7 bases at V and 3 bases at J, with 15 bases between. This CDR3 region has 15 residues.

The chain combines TRBV28 with TRBJ2-5; D uncertain. Germline loops: CDR1 MDHEN, CDR2 SYDVKM. The CDR3 spans 12 residues. V was shortened by 4 bases and J by 0 bases, with 3 bases between the two germline ends. The CDR3 is CASSWDQETQYF. The DNA of the CDR3 is TGTGCCAGCAGTTGGGACCAAGAGACCCAGTACTTC.

J is TRBJ1-2 and V is TRBV6-5, with D uncertain. This CDR3 has 13 residues. With 6 bases removed from V and 2 bases from J, the gap between germline ends came to 10 bases. Looked up from germline, CDR1 is MNHEY and CDR2 is SVGAGI. The CDR3 region is CASSLLRNYGYTF. In DNA form, the CDR3 reads TGTGCCAGCAGCCTACTTAGGAACTATGGCTACACCTTC.

This clone was counted a single time. The sample holds other DNA sequences that translate to the same CDR3. This sequence joins TRBV7-2 and TRBJ2-7; TRBD2 is a possible D gene (5 bases). Trimming left V 5 bases short and J 2 bases short, with 16 bases between. Germline CDR1 reads SGHTA; CDR2 reads FQGNSA. The CDR3 spans 15 residues. This chain's CDR3 is CASSEGTSLTYEQYF. As DNA, the CDR3 is TGTGCCAGCAGCGAGGGTACTTCGCTTACCTACGAGCAGTACTTC.

The chain employs TRBV12-5 and TRBJ1-1, with 8 bases fitting TRBD1. This CDR3 is 14 amino acids long. The V segment lost 5 bases and the J segment 5 bases; nucleotides outside the gene matches: 7. Germline values: CDR1 LGHNT, CDR2 FRNRAP. CDR3 amino acids: CASGLPDRGTEAFF. CDR3 nucleotide sequence: TGTGCTAGTGGTCTCCCAGACAGGGGTACTGAAGCTTTCTTT.